This T cell receptor (beta chain) was documented in a study of shared clonotypes between healthy human individuals. Study at large: CD4 naive cells filled three plates per donor, CD4 memory three, CD8 naive two and CD8 memory one.

Whole-study findings and limits: Around 5% of naive CD4 clonotypes were common to a few donors.

Splitting of each subset's genomic DNA was done evenly across several immunoSEQ plates. Replicate PCRs from sorted subsets contained 200 ng DNA, which is tens of thousands of T cell genomes. The method was immunoSEQ multiplex PCR; TCRdb's version includes in-frame clones alone and lacks a portion of them. The sample includes around 2.5 million clones, 90% to 95% seen only once; the top ten take approximately 0.36%. With respect to this clone: The target antigen is unknown.

Sequences were obtained from naive CD4+ T cells from PBMCs. Described subset: CD45RA+ positively selected. The clonotype comes from a man between 18 and 35 years old in good health. Some clones in this sample may be carry-over from other donors' samples.

The CDR3 DNA sequence: TGCGCCAGCAGCTTGGCCCATTTAGGGGACCTCTCCACAGATACGCAGTATTTT. It translates to CASSLAHLGDLSTDTQYF. The chain is built from TRBV5-1 and TRBJ2-3, with D possibly called TRBD1 or TRBD2 (5 bases each). Per the germline V gene, CDR1 is SGHRS and CDR2 is YFSETQ. The CDR3 is made up of 18 amino acids. The V end was cut by 0 bases, the J end by 2 bases, with 19 bases between. Full variable domain (missing parts from reference TRBV5-1 and TRBJ2-3): KAGVTQTPRYLIKTRGQQVTLSCSPISGHRSVSWYQQTPGQGLQFLFEYFSETQRNKGNFPGRFSGRQFSNSRSEMNVSTLELGDSALYLCASSLAHLGDLSTDTQYFGPGTRLTVL.